This TCR beta chain is from a study of CD8 T cells in Susac syndrome. An amount of RNA that ranged from roughly 0.5 to 1 ug was reverse transcribed with random hexamers. The immunoSEQ assay covered 54 Vbeta and 13 Jbeta segments for CDR3. TCRdb ran MiXCR on the immunoSEQ multiplex PCR reads and lists one entry per CDR3 protein. The sample holds 150,000 to 200,000 distinct CDR3 sequences, 94% seen once. The germline V gene encodes CDR1 SGHRS and CDR2 YFSETQ. V gave up 4 bases and J gave up 6 bases; unmatched junction bases: 6. This CDR3 comprises 15 residues. This chain uses TRBV5-1 with TRBJ2-1; 11 bases fit TRBD2. This TCR was recovered from a human donor with multiple sclerosis. Sequencing was performed on CD4+ T cells from PBMCs. CDR3 in DNA: TGCGCCAGCAGCCTGGGACTAGCGGAACTCAATGAGCAGTTCTTC. It specifies CASSLGLAELNEQFF.